This T cell receptor beta chain was found in a study of blood T cells in healthy people across ages. The CDR3 consists of 16 residues. Germline CDR1 ENHRY, CDR2 SYGVKD. J gave up 11 bases and V 5 bases, and 19 bases lay outside the gene matches. A sample-barcoded 5' primer and a J-beta primer mix were used in a second PCR of roughly 7 to 11 cycles. No fewer than 3 million CDR3-containing paired-end reads came from each sample. TCRdb independently ran MiXCR on the 5' RACE reads; one entry per CDR3 protein. The top ten clones hold around 32% of a sample with hundreds of thousands of distinct CDR3 sequences, over 45% of them seen once. The study isolated at least 6.5 million PBMCs from each sample.

The sequenced material came from blood. The sequence was collected from a woman between 55 and 75 years old in good health. The chain uses TRBV10-3 and TRBJ2-5, with 8 bases aligning to TRBD1. The CDR3 is CAISTSTGEPYNEQYF. The CDR3 bases are TGTGCCATCAGTACCTCGACAGGGGAACCGTACAATGAGCAGTACTTC.